The T cell receptor beta chain described here comes from a study of OX40 agonist ivuxolimab in advanced cancers. Overall study findings and caveats: Normalized T-cell clonal expansion was also low in some nonresponders.

Concerning this clone: Antigen specificity is unknown.

V trimming: 0 bases; J trimming: 0 bases; junction bases outside the gene matches: 8. CDR3 length: 18 amino acids. Germline V gene data show CDR1 as LGHNA and CDR2 as YSLEER. Profiled with immunoSEQ multiplex PCR; TCRdb holds only in-frame clones, not every one. The sample lists tens of thousands of clones; around three quarters were seen once. This receptor was obtained from an adult with an advanced solid tumor such as melanoma, head and neck, liver or kidney cancer. This specimen was CD4+ or CD8+ T cells sorted from blood, taken in a trial of the OX40 agonist ivuxolimab. The gene calls are TRBV4-3 and TRBJ2-7, with 10 nucleotides matching TRBD2. The CDR3, as DNA: TGCGCCAGCAGCCAAGAGGGAGTGCTAGCGGGGGACTCCTACGAGCAGTACTTC. Its protein is CASSQEGVLAGDSYEQYF.